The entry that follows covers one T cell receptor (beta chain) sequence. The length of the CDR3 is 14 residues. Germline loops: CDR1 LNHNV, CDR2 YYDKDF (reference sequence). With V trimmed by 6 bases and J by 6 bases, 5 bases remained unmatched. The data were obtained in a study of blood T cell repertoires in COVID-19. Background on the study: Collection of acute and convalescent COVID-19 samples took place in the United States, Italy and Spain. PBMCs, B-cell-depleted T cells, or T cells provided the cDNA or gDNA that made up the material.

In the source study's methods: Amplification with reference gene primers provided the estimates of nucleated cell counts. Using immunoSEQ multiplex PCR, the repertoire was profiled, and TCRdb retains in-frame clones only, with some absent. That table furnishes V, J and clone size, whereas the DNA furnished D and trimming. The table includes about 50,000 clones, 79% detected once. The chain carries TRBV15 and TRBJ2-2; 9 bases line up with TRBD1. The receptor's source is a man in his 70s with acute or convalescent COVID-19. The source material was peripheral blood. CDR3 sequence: CATRQTGGSGELFF. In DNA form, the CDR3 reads TGTGCCACCAGGCAAACAGGGGGCTCCGGGGAGCTGTTTTTT.